The subject of this entry is one TCR beta chain. The antigen remains unidentified. The sample is drawn from a study of cytomegalovirus exposure and HLA in healthy donors. PCR was performed using 60 Vbeta and 13 Jbeta primers. Generated by immunoSEQ multiplex PCR, the TCRdb table keeps only in-frame clones and is missing some. The table lists fewer than 100,000 clones, with 1.4% to 1.5% in the top ten. The germline CDR1 and CDR2 sequences are SEHNR and FQNEAQ (reference sequence). V was cut by 5 bases and J by 8 bases, with 15 bases left in between. This CDR3 has 14 amino acids. Study-wide results and limits: An analysis that came later showed most CMV-associated TCR beta chains appearing HLA-restricted. Earlier analysis yielded a pattern in which most TCR beta V segments were productive about 90% or about 30% of the time.

The sample was PBMCs. The chain joins TRBV7-9 to TRBJ1-4, with D unclear. This sequence was found in an older woman in good health and CMV-seronegative. The CDR3 protein is CASSLTTGGEKLFF. CDR3 coding DNA: TGTGCCAGCAGCCTGACAACGGGAGGCGAAAAACTGTTTTTT.